This T cell receptor (beta chain) was documented in a study of cytomegalovirus exposure and HLA in healthy donors. PCR employed 60 Vbeta and 13 Jbeta primers. Libraries were prepared by immunoSEQ multiplex PCR; TCRdb keeps only in-frame clonotypes and omits some of them. Counted here are about 180,000 clones, 70% to 80% occurring once; the ten biggest clones make up around 1.6%. Study results and limitations: In a later analysis, TCR beta V- and J-gene trimming was associated with a missense DCLRE1C variant. Confirmation was obtained in vitro that three CMV-associated chains are specific for CMV antigens. Of the V segments, some could not be distinguished, including TRBV6-2 and TRBV6-3, and were excluded. It was in a later analysis that TCR association rates were seen to vary by HLA locus, highest for DRB1 and lowest for HLA-C.

As to this clone: Its antigen is still unknown.

V lost 4 bases and J 6 bases, leaving 9 bases between the germline ends. This CDR3 spans 13 amino acids. Germline-derived CDR1 and CDR2 are LGHNT and FRNRAP. The rearrangement uses TRBV12-5 and TRBJ2-2; no clear D gene. The sequenced sample was PBMCs. The TCR sequence derives from a man younger than 30 in good health and CMV-seronegative. In DNA form, the CDR3 reads TGTGCTAGTGGTTCGAGTTTCGCCGGGGAGCTGTTTTTT. It codes for CASGSSFAGELFF.